The clone carrying this T cell receptor (beta chain) was recorded many times. Its antigen is not identified. Produced via immunoSEQ multiplex PCR; TCRdb's table is partial and in-frame only. The sample holds about 34,000 clones, and no clone turns up only once. These data originate in a study of T cell clonality in common variable immunodeficiency. Findings and limits, study-wide: CVID subjects showed higher TCRbeta clonality than healthy controls.

The clonotype originates from a person aged 18-69 years in good health. Sequencing used peripheral blood mononuclear cells.

CDR3 DNA, as far as it was read: TGTGCCTGGAGTCAGGTAGGGTTCCACTACGAG. Amino acids: CAWSQVGFHYE. The full-length CDR3 reads as CAWSQVGFHYEQYF. The genes are TRBV30 and TRBJ2-7; D not certain. The read comes to an end 3 residues before the CDR3 does, leaving the germline J gene to fill in the end. Germline V gives CDR1 GTSNPN, CDR2 SVGIG (reference sequence). This CDR3 region has 14 residues. The V end was cut by 2 bases, the J end by 3 bases, with 14 bases between.